The 24 T cell receptor beta chains below come from one sample, sequenced in a study of OX40 agonist ivuxolimab in advanced cancers. Sequencing used immunoSEQ multiplex PCR; TCRdb keeps in-frame clones, though not all of them. The table shows tens of thousands of clones, with roughly nine tenths occurring only once. Sequenced material: CD4+ or CD8+ T cells sorted from blood, taken in a trial of the OX40 agonist ivuxolimab. Receptors originate from an adult with an advanced solid tumor such as melanoma, head and neck, liver or kidney cancer.

V gene TRBV19 combines with J gene TRBJ2-7, with 9 bases that match TRBD1. J was trimmed by 1 base and V by 6 bases; bases with no gene match: 4. Germline lookup yields CDR1 LNHDA and CDR2 SQIVND (reference sequence). CDR3 length equals 14 residues. CDR3 in amino acids: CASSRDRVSYEQYF. CDR3 nucleotides: TGTGCCAGTAGCCGGGACAGGGTTTCCTACGAGCAGTACTTC.

This clone was found once. This rearrangement joins TRBV4-2 to TRBJ2-3; 11 bases match TRBD2. The V segment lost 0 bases and the J segment 7 bases; nucleotides outside the gene matches: 12. The V gene's germline CDR1 is LGHNA and CDR2 YNFKEQ. This CDR3 contains 18 residues. CDR3 coding DNA: TGTGCCAGCAGCCAAGAAAGGCTAGCGGGGGGTGGTGTGAATACGCAGTATTTT. It codes for CASSQERLAGGGVNTQYF.

This chain connects TRBV21-1 to TRBJ2-7; TRBD1 is the table's D call, not checked against the DNA. TRBV21-1 is described as a pseudogene. This CDR3 region has 14 residues. The CDR3 coding sequence is TGTGCCAGCCGGACCGGGACAAGGGTGTACGAGCAGTACTTC. It yields the protein CASRTGTRVYEQYF.

The chain couples TRBV19 to TRBJ2-2, with D perhaps TRBD1 (5 bases). The CDR3 covers 14 residues. The V and J ends lost 2 bases and 1 base respectively, with 5 bases between them. CDR1 is LNHDA and CDR2 is SQIVND in the germline V gene (reference sequence). The CDR3 DNA reads as TGTGCCAGTAGTATACAGGGGAACACCGGGGAGCTGTTTTTT. Translating it yields CASSIQGNTGELFF.

CDR3 region: CASSQDRNSWGQFF. The CDR3 nucleotides are TGTGCCAGCAGCCAAGACAGGAATTCGTGGGGGCAGTTCTTC. This chain connects TRBV4-2 to TRBJ2-1; D ambiguous. The germline V gene has CDR1 LGHNA and CDR2 YNFKEQ. CDR3 length: 14 amino acids. Trimming shortened V by 0 bases and J by 12 bases, and 15 bases separated the two germline ends.

In the case of this clone: Different DNA sequences within this sample yield the same CDR3. V usage is TRBV7-3 and J usage is TRBJ2-5; D remains unclear. Trimming stripped 3 bases from V and 3 bases from J, with 8 bases between. Germline V gene sequence: CDR1 SGHTA, CDR2 FQGTGA. The CDR3 contains 13 residues. The DNA of the CDR3 is TGTGCCAGCAGCTTCGATTCTGAAGAGACCCAGTACTTC. Translating it yields CASSFDSEETQYF.

The chain joins TRBV28 to TRBJ2-5, with D perhaps TRBD2 (5 bases). The CDR3 consists of 17 residues. Trimming removed 2 bases at V and 0 bases at J, with 16 bases between. The germline V gene encodes CDR1 MDHEN and CDR2 SYDVKM. The DNA for the CDR3 is TGTGCCAGCAGTTTACGCAATTGGCGGAGGCACCAAGAGACCCAGTACTTC. Translating it yields CASSLRNWRRHQETQYF. Full variable domain (rest looked up from reference TRBV28 and TRBJ2-5): DVKVTQSSRYLVKRTGEKVFLECVQDMDHENMFWYRQDPGLGLRLIYFSYDVKMKEKGDIPEGYSVSREKKERFSLILESASTNQTSMYLCASSLRNWRRHQETQYFGPGTRLLVL.

The chain employs TRBV9 and TRBJ2-7; perhaps D is TRBD1 or TRBD2 (6 bases each). The CDR3 covers 15 residues. Deletions cut 0 bases from V and 6 bases from J, with 16 bases between. Germline values: CDR1 SGDLS, CDR2 YYNGEE. The CDR3 sequence: CASSVATGAQGEQYF. For the CDR3, the DNA is TGTGCCAGCAGCGTAGCTACGGGGGCGCAAGGCGAGCAGTACTTC.

The rearrangement uses TRBV9 and TRBJ2-2; TRBD1 aligns across 8 bases. CDR1 is SGDLS, CDR2 YYNGEE, per germline. The CDR3 totals 19 residues. Trimming cost V 1 base and J 0 bases; bases outside gene matches: 11. The CDR3 here is CASSVRASQGAANTGELFF. In DNA form, the CDR3 reads TGTGCCAGCAGCGTAAGAGCGTCGCAGGGGGCGGCGAACACCGGGGAGCTGTTTTTT.

The chain uses TRBV5-6 and TRBJ1-2; possible D gene TRBD1, 5 bases. CDR3 length equals 14 residues. Germline values: CDR1 SGHDT, CDR2 YYEEEE. Deletions cut 5 bases from V and 9 bases from J, with 20 bases between. The CDR3 DNA follows: TGTGCCAGCAGTCGGAGGGACGGGGGTATGAGCTACACCTTC. This sequence encodes CASSRRDGGMSYTF.

The rearrangement joins TRBV19 to TRBJ2-2, with D perhaps matching TRBD1 (6 bases). From germline, CDR1 is LNHDA and CDR2 SQIVND (reference sequence). The CDR3 is made up of 14 amino acids. The V end lost 6 bases, the J end lost 4 bases, and 12 bases lay between the germline ends. CDR3 loop: CASREDSPTGELFF. DNA for the CDR3: TGTGCCAGTAGGGAGGACAGTCCCACCGGGGAGCTGTTTTTT.

The chain joins TRBV4-1 to TRBJ1-1; D remains ambiguous. The CDR3 loop spans 18 amino acids. CDR1 and CDR2 (germline): MGHRA, YSYEKL. Deletions cut 0 bases from V and 5 bases from J, with 22 bases between. CDR3 DNA sequence: TGCGCCAGCAGCCAAGACCCTTCACTGACGGCGGAGGAGACTGAAGCTTTCTTT. Translated, it gives CASSQDPSLTAEETEAFF.

The chain combines TRBV6-5 with TRBJ2-1; TRBD2 agrees at 10 bases. Germline trimming cut 8 bases from V and 8 bases from J; bases unmatched to any gene: 6. Germline CDR1 and CDR2: MNHEY and SVGAGI. This CDR3 contains 13 residues. The CDR3 region is CASRSGRDDEQFF. The DNA for the CDR3 is TGTGCCAGCCGAAGCGGGAGGGACGATGAGCAGTTCTTC.

A word on this clone: This sample also contains other DNA sequences that code for the same CDR3. The V and J genes are TRBV11-1 and TRBJ2-7, with 13 bases that match TRBD2. The germline gives CDR1 SGHAT, CDR2 FQDESV (reference sequence). This CDR3 contains 19 residues. V was pared by 5 bases and J by 2 bases, with 15 bases of the junction left unmatched. For the CDR3, the DNA is TGTGCCAGCAGCCCGAGACTAGCGGGAGGTTCAATCCCAGCCTACGAGCAGTACTTC. It is translated as CASSPRLAGGSIPAYEQYF.

This chain connects TRBV25-1 to TRBJ2-2; no clear D gene. This CDR3 has 14 amino acids. Germline CDR1 is MGHDK and CDR2 is SYGVNS. V lost 6 bases and J 0 bases, leaving 8 bases between the germline ends. CDR3 region: CASRDLANTGELFF. CDR3 in DNA: TGTGCCAGCAGGGACCTCGCGAACACCGGGGAGCTGTTTTTT.

The rearrangement uses TRBV28 and TRBJ1-2, with 7 nucleotides matching TRBD1. Germline V CDR1 and CDR2: MDHEN, SYDVKM. This CDR3 region has 15 residues. The ends lost 3 bases at V and 1 base at J; junction bases unmatched: 5. CDR3 loop: CASSFGGGDNYGYTF. The CDR3 DNA reads as TGTGCCAGCAGTTTCGGAGGGGGCGATAACTATGGCTACACCTTC.

The V call is TRBV4-3, the J call TRBJ2-1; 7 positions match TRBD2. CDR1 is LGHNA, CDR2 YSLEER, per germline. The CDR3 contains 15 residues. J lost 5 bases, V lost 0 bases, and 4 bases had no gene match. The CDR3 is CASSQDGGSHNEQFF. Written as DNA, the CDR3 is TGCGCCAGCAGCCAAGACGGCGGGAGTCACAATGAGCAGTTCTTC.

The genes are TRBV7-2 and TRBJ2-2; D possibly corresponds to TRBD1 (5 bases). The CDR3 sequence is 12 residues long. Trimming stripped 8 bases from V and 1 base from J, with 5 bases between. CDR1 is SGHTA, CDR2 FQGNSA, per germline. The CDR3 DNA sequence: TGTGCCAGCGGACAGAACACCGGGGAGCTGTTTTTT. It specifies CASGQNTGELFF.

The chain joins TRBV29-1 to TRBJ1-4; TRBD1 agrees at 10 bases. Germline V gene data show CDR1 as SQVTM and CDR2 as ANQGSEA. The CDR3 spans 12 residues. V gave up 6 bases and J gave up 8 bases; unmatched junction bases: 3. Here the CDR3 reads CSVRTGGEKLFF. In nucleotides, the CDR3 is TGCAGCGTACGGACAGGGGGGGAAAAACTGTTTTTT.

This clone was detected only a few times. The V and J genes are TRBV4-2 and TRBJ1-5; 7 nucleotides line up with TRBD1. In germline, CDR1 is LGHNA, CDR2 YNFKEQ. The junction had 5 bases not matched to a gene; V was cut back by 3 bases and J by 6 bases. There are 14 residues in the CDR3. The CDR3 sequence: CASSHDRVGQPQHF. The CDR3 region has the DNA TGTGCCAGCAGCCATGACAGGGTGGGTCAGCCCCAGCATTTT.

This clone was found once. The chain recombines TRBV10-3 with TRBJ2-1; no firm D call. The CDR3 covers 14 residues. V lost 11 bases and J 3 bases, leaving 17 bases between the germline ends. Looked up from germline, CDR1 is ENHRY and CDR2 is SYGVKD. CDR3 protein: CASHGSGIYNEQFF. The CDR3 DNA sequence: TGTGCCTCCCACGGGTCAGGAATCTACAATGAGCAGTTCTTC.

V and J are TRBV18 and TRBJ1-2, with 9 bases fitting TRBD1. CDR3 length: 19 amino acids. Germline V gene lookup returns CDR1 KGHSH and CDR2 LQKENI. The trim removed 2 bases at V and 3 bases at J, leaving 16 bases unmatched. CDR3 sequence: CASSPNVGTGNEKDYGYTF. CDR3 nucleotides: TGTGCCAGCTCACCAAATGTGGGGACAGGGAATGAGAAGGACTATGGCTACACCTTC.

This clone was found a few times. The chain is built from TRBV28 and TRBJ2-7; TRBD1 is a possible D gene (6 bases). This CDR3 is built from 10 residues. Deletions cut 10 bases from V and 5 bases from J, with 9 bases between. Per the germline V gene, CDR1 is MDHEN and CDR2 is SYDVKM. CDR3 DNA: TGTGCCACACAGGGAAACGAGCAGTACTTC. It specifies CATQGNEQYF.

V is TRBV7-3 and J is TRBJ1-1; TRBD1 might be the D (6 bases). Per the germline V gene, CDR1 is SGHTA and CDR2 is FQGTGA. The CDR3 sequence is 13 residues long. V lost 6 bases and J 4 bases, leaving 12 bases between the germline ends. The CDR3 nucleotides are TGTGCCAGCAGGGTTACAGGGACCACTGAAGCTTTCTTT. Translated, it gives CASRVTGTTEAFF.